This note documents a single T cell receptor beta chain sequence. Germline loops: CDR1 MNHNS, CDR2 SASEGT. Trimming stripped 6 bases from V and 4 bases from J, with 9 bases between. The CDR3 runs to 12 residues. Using immunoSEQ multiplex PCR, the repertoire was profiled, and TCRdb retains in-frame clones only, with some absent. The sample consists of over 200,000 clones, 79% of them appearing once. This sample stems from a study of cytotoxic CD8 clonotypes in ibrutinib-treated CLL. The sequence derives from a human donor with chronic lymphocytic leukemia. The source was PBMCs, collected after 12 months of ibrutinib treatment. V gene TRBV6-1 combines with J gene TRBJ1-1; D not certain. CDR3 in amino acids: CASSLQSTEAFF. As DNA, the CDR3 is TGTGCCAGCAGCTTACAGAGCACTGAAGCTTTCTTT.